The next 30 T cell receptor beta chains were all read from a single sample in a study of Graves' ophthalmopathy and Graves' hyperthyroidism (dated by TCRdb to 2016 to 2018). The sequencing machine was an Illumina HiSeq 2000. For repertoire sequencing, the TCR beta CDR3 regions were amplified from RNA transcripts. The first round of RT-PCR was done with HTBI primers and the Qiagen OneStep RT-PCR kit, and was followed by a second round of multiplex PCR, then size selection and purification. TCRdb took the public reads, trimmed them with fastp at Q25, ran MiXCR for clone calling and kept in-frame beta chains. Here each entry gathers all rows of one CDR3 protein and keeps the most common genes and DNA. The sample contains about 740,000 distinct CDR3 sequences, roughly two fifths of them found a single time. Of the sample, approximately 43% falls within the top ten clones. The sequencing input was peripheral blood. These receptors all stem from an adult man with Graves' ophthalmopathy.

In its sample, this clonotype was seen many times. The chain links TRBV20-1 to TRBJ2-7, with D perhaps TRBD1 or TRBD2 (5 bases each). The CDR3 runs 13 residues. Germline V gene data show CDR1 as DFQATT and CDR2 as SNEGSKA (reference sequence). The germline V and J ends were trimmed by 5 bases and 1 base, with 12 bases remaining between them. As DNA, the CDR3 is TGCAGTGCTCAGGGACCGGAATCCTACGAGCAGTACTTC. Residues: CSAQGPESYEQYF.

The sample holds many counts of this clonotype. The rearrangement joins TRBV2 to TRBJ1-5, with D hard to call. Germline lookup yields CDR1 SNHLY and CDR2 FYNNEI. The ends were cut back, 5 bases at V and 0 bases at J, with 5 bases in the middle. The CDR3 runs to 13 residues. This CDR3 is CASSSISNQPQHF. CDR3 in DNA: TGTGCCAGCAGTTCCATTAGCAATCAGCCCCAGCATTTT.

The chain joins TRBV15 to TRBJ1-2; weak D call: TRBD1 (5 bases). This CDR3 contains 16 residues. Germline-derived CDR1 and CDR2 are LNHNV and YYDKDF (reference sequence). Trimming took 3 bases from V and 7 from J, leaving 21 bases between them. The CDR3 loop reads CATSSLTPQGESGYTF. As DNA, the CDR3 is TGTGCCACCAGCAGCTTAACCCCGCAGGGTGAAAGTGGCTACACCTTC.

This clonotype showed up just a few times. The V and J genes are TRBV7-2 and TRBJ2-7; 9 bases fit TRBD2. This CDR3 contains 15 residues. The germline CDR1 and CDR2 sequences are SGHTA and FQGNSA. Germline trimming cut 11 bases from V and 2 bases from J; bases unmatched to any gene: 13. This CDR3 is CAWSPTSGPTYEQYF. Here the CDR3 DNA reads TGTGCCTGGAGTCCAACTAGCGGGCCGACCTACGAGCAGTACTTC.

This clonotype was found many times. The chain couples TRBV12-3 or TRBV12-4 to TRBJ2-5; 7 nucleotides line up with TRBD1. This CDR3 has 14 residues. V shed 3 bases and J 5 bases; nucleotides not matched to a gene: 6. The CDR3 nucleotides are TGTGCCAGCAGTTTGAGGGGGCTCGGGGAGACCCAGTACTTC. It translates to CASSLRGLGETQYF.

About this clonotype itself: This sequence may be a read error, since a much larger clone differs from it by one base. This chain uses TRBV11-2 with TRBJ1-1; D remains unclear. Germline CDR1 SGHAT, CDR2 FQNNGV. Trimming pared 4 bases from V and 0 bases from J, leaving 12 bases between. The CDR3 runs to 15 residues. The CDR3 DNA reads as TGTGCCAGCAGCTACCAAGGACTCATGAACACTGAAGCTTTCTTT. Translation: CASSYQGLMNTEAFF.

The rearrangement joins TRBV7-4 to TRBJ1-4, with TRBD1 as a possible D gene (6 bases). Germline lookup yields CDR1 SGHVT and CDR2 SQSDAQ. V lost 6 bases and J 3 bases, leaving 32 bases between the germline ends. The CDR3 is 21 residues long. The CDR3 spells CASRPEGRIQTGFSPNEKLFF. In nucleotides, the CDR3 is TGTGCCAGCAGGCCCGAGGGGAGGATACAAACAGGGTTTTCACCTAATGAAAAACTGTTTTTT.

The CDR3 nucleotides read TGCAGTGCTATGCGGGGGACACCACAAGAGACCCAGTACTTC. The encoded protein is CSAMRGTPQETQYF. The chain uses TRBV20-1 and TRBJ2-5; weak D call: TRBD2 (7 bases). The CDR3 spans 14 residues. Trimming left V 4 bases short and J 2 bases short, with 14 bases between. Looked up from germline, CDR1 is DFQATT and CDR2 is SNEGSKA (reference sequence).

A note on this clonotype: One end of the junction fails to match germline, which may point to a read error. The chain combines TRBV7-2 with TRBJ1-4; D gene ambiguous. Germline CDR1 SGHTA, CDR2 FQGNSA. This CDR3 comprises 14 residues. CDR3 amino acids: CASSLALGNEKLFF. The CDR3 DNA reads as TGTGCCAGCAGTTTAGCCTTGGGTAATGAAAAACTGTTTTTT. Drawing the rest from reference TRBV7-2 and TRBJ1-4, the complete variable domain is GAGVSQSPSNKVTEKGKDVELRCDPISGHTALYWYRQSLGQGLEFLIYFQGNSAPDKSGLPSDRFSAERTGGSVSTLTIQRTQQEDSAVYLCASSLALGNEKLFFGSGTQLSVL.

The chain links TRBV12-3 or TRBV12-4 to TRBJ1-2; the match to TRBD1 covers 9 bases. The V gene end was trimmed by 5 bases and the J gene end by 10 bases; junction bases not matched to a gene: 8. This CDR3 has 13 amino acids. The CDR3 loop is CASSDGTGSHYTF. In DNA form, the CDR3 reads TGTGCCAGCAGTGACGGGACAGGGAGCCACTACACCTTC.

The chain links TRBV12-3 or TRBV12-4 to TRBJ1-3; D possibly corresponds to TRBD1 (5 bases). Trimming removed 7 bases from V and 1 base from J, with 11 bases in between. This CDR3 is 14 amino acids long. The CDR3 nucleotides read TGTGCCAGCACCCTCGGGGGTTCTGGAAACACCATATATTTT. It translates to CASTLGGSGNTIYF.

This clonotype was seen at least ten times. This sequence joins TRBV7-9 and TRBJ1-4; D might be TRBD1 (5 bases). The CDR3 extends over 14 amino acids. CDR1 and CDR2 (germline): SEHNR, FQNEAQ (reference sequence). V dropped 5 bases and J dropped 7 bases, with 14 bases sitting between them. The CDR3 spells CASSRGQGGEKLFF. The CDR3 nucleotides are TGTGCCAGCAGCCGAGGCCAGGGTGGTGAAAAACTGTTTTTT. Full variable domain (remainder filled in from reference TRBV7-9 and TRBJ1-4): DTGVSQNPRHKITKRGQNVTFRCDPISEHNRLYWYRQTLGQGPEFLTYFQNEAQLEKSRLLSDRFSAERPKGSFSTLEIQRTEQGDSAMYLCASSRGQGGEKLFFGSGTQLSVL.

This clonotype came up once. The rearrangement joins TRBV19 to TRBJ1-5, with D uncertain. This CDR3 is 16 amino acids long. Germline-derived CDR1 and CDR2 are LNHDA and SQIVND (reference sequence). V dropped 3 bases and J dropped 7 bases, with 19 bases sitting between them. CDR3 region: CASSIRRTDANQPQHF. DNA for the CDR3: TGTGCCAGTAGTATCCGGCGGACCGATGCAAACCAGCCCCAGCATTTT.

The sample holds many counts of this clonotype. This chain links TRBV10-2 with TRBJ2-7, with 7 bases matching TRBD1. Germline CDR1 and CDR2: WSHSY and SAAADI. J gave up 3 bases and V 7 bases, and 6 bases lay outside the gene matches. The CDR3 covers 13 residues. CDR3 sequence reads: CASKPGQLYEQYF. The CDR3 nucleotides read TGCGCCAGCAAACCGGGACAGCTCTACGAGCAGTACTTC.

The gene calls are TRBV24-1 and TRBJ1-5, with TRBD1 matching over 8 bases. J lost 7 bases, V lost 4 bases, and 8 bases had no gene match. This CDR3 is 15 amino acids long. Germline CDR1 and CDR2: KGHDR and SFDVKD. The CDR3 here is CATSDSTGVEQPQHF. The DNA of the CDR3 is TGTGCCACCAGTGACTCGACAGGGGTGGAACAGCCCCAGCATTTT.

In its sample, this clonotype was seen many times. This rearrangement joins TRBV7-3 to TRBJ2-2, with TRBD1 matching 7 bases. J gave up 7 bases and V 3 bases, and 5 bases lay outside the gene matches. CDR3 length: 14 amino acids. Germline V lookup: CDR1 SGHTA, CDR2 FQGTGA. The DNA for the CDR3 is TGTGCCAGCAGCTTTGGCAGGGGGTTCGGGGAGCTGTTTTTT. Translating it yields CASSFGRGFGELFF.

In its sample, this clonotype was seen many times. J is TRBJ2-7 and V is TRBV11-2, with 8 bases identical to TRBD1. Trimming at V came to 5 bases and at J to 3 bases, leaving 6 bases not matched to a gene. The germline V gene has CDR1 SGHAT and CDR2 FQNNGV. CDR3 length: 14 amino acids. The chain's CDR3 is CASSRKQGDYEQYF. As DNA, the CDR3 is TGTGCCAGCAGCCGAAAACAGGGGGACTACGAGCAGTACTTC.

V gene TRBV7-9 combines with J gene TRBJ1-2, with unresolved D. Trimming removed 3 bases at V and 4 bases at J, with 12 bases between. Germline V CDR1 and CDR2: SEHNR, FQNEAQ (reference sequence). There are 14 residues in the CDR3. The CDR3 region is CASSLRNSAYGYTF. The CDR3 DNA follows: TGTGCCAGCAGCTTGAGGAATTCGGCCTATGGCTACACCTTC. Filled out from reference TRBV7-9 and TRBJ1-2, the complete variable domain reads DTGVSQNPRHKITKRGQNVTFRCDPISEHNRLYWYRQTLGQGPEFLTYFQNEAQLEKSRLLSDRFSAERPKGSFSTLEIQRTEQGDSAMYLCASSLRNSAYGYTFGSGTRLTVV.

The CDR3 nucleotides are TGCAGTGCTAGTGGTGGCCCGGCGGGGGAGACCCAGTACTTC. It specifies CSASGGPAGETQYF. The chain uses TRBV20-1 and TRBJ2-5; possible D gene TRBD2, 6 bases. The CDR3 runs to 14 residues. The germline V and J ends were trimmed by 3 bases and 5 bases, with 16 bases remaining between them. Per germline, CDR1 DFQATT and CDR2 SNEGSKA (reference sequence).

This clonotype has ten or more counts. The CDR3 DNA reads as TGTGCCAGCAGCTTCGGTTATGAGGGCGTTGAAGCTTTCTTT. Translation gives CASSFGYEGVEAFF. The chain couples TRBV7-9 to TRBJ1-1; D not resolved. Trimming left V 3 bases short and J 7 bases short, with 15 bases between. The CDR3 has 14 amino acids. CDR1 SEHNR and CDR2 FQNEAQ come from the germline V gene (reference sequence).

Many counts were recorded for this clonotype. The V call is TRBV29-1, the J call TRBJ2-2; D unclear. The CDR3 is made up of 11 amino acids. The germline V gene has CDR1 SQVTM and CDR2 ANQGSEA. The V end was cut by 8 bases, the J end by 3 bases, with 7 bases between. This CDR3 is CSTWDTGELFF. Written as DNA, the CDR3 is TGCAGCACTTGGGACACCGGGGAGCTGTTTTTT.

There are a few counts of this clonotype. CDR3 loop: CASSVAGRTGELFF. The CDR3 region has the DNA TGTGCCAGCAGTGTGGCAGGGCGAACCGGGGAGCTGTTTTTT. The rearrangement joins TRBV2 to TRBJ2-2; TRBD1 might be the D (5 bases). The CDR3 is 14 residues long. Germline V lookup: CDR1 SNHLY, CDR2 FYNNEI. V lost 4 bases to trimming and J lost 5 bases, with 11 bases between them.

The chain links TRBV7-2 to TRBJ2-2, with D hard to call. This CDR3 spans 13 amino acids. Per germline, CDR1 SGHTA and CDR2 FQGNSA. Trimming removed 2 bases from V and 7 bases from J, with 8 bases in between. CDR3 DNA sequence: TGTGCCAGCAGCTTATTTGTCATCGGGGAGCTGTTTTTT. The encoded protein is CASSLFVIGELFF.

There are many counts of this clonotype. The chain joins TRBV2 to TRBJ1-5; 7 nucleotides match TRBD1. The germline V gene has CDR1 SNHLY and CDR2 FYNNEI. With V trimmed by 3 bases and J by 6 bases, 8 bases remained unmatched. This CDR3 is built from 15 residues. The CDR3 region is CASSEGGDRVQPQHF. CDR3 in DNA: TGTGCCAGCAGTGAGGGCGGAGACAGGGTTCAGCCCCAGCATTTT. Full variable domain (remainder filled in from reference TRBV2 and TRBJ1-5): EPEVTQTPSHQVTQMGQEVILRCVPISNHLYFYWYRQILGQKVEFLVSFYNNEISEKSEIFDDQFSVERPDGSNFTLKIRSTKLEDSAMYFCASSEGGDRVQPQHFGDGTRLSIL.

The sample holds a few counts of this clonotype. Written as DNA, the CDR3 is TGTGCCAGCACCCGACAGGGAACCTCCTACGAGCAGTACTTC. Residues: CASTRQGTSYEQYF. The J gene is TRBJ2-7, the V gene TRBV2, with TRBD1 identical over 7 bases. The CDR3 length is 14 residues. Germline V lookup: CDR1 SNHLY, CDR2 FYNNEI. J was trimmed by 0 bases and V by 7 bases; bases with no gene match: 6.

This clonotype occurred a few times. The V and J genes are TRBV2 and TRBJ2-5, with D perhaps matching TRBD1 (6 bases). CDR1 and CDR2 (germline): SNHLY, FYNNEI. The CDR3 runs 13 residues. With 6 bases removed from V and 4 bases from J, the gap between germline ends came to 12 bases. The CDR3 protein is CASRIQGTETQYF. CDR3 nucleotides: TGTGCCAGCAGGATACAGGGAACAGAGACCCAGTACTTC.

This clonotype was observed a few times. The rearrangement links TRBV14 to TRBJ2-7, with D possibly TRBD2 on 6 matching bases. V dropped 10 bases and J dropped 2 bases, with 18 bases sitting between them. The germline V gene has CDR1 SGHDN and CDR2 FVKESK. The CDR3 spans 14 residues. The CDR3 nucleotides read TGTGCCAACGAGAAGGAGGGCTCGACCTACGAGCAGTACTTC. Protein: CANEKEGSTYEQYF.

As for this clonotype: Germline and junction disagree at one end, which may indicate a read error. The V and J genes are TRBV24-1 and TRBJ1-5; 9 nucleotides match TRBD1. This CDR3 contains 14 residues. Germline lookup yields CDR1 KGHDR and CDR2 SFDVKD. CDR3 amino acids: CASSEQGAGQPQHF. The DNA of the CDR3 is TGTGCCAGCAGTGAACAGGGGGCAGGGCAGCCCCAGCATTTT.

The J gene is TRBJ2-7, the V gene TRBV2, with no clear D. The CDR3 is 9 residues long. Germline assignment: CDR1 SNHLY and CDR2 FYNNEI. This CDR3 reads CASSDLGKV. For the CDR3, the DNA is TGTGCCAGCAGTGATCTGGGGAAAGTC.

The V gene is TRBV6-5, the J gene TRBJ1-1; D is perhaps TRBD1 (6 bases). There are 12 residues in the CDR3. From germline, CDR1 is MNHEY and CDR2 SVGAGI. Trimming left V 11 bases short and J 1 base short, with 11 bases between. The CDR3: CAGIGGNTEAFF. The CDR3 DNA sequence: TGTGCCGGTATAGGGGGGAACACTGAAGCTTTCTTT.